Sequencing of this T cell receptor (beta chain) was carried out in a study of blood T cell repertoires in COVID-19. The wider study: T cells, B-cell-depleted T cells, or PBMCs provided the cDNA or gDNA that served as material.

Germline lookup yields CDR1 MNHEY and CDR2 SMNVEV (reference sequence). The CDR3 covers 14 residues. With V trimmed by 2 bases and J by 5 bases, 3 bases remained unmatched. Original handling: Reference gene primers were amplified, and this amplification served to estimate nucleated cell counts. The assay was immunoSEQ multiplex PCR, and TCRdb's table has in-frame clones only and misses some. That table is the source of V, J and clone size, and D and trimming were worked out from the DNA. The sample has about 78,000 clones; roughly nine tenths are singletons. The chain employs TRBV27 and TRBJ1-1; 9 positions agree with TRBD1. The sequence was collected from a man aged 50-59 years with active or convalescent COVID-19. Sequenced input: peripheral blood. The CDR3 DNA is TGTGCCAGCAGTTTAACAGGGGGCGAAACTGAAGCTTTCTTT. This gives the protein CASSLTGGETEAFF.